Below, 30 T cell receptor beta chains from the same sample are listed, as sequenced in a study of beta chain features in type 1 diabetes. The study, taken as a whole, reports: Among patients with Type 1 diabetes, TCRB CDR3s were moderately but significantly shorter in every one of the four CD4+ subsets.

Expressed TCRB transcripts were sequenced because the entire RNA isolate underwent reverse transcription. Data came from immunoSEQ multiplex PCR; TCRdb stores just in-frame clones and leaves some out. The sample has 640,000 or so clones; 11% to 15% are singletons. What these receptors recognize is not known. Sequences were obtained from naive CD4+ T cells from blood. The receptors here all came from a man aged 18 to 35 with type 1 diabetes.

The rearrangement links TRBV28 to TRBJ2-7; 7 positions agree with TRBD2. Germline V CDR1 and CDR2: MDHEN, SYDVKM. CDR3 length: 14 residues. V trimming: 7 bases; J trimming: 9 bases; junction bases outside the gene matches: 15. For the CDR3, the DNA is TGTGCCAGCACTCCCTCGGGAGGAACGTACAGGCAGTACTTC. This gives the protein CASTPSGGTYRQYF.

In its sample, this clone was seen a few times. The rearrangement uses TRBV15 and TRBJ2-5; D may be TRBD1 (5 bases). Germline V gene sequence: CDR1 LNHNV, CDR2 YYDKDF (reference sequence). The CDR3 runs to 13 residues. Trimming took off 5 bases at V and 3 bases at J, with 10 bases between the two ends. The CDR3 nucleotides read TGTGCCACCAGCGGCCCAGGGAAAGAGACCCAGTACTTC. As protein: CATSGPGKETQYF.

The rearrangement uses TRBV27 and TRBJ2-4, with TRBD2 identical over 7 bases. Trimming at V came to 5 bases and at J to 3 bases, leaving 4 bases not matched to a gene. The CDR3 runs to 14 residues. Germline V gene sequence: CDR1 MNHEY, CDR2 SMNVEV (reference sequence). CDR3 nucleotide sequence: TGTGCCAGCAGTGGGGAGGGCGGCAAAAACATTCAGTACTTC. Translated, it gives CASSGEGGKNIQYF.

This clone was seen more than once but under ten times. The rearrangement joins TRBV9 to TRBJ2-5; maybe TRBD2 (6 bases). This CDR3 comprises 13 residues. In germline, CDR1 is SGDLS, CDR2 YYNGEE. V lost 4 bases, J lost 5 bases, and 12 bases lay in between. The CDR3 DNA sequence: TGTGCCAGCAGCCCGGACTATCCCGAGACCCAGTACTTC. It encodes CASSPDYPETQYF.

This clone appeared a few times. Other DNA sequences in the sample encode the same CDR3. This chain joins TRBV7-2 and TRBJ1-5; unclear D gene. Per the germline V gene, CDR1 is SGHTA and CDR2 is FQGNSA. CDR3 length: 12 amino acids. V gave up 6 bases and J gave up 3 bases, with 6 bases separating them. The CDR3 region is CASSGYNQPQHF. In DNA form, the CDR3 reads TGTGCCAGCAGTGGGTACAATCAGCCCCAGCATTTT. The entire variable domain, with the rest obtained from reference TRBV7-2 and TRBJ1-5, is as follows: GAGVSQSPSNKVTEKGKDVELRCDPISGHTALYWYRQSLGQGLEFLIYFQGNSAPDKSGLPSDRFSAERTGGSVSTLTIQRTQQEDSAVYLCASSGYNQPQHFGDGTRLSIL.

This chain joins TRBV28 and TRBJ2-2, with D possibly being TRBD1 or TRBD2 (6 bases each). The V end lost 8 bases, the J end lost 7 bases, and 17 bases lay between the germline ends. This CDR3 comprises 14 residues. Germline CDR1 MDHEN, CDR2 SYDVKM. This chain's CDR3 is CASRTWGAGGELFF. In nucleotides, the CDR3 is TGTGCCAGCCGGACGTGGGGGGCTGGCGGGGAGCTGTTTTTT.

CDR3 region: CASSAPGQGPHSNQPQHF. The DNA for the CDR3 is TGTGCCAGCAGTGCACCGGGACAGGGGCCACATAGCAATCAGCCCCAGCATTTT. The genes are TRBV7-2 and TRBJ1-5, with TRBD1 matching 10 bases. V was pared by 6 bases and J by 0 bases, with 11 bases of the junction left unmatched. Germline CDR1 reads SGHTA; CDR2 reads FQGNSA. The CDR3 is 18 residues long.

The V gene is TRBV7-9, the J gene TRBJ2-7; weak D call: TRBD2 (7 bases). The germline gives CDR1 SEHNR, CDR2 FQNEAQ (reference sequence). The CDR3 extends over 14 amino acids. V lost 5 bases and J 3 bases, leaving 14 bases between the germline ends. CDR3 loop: CASSPTGGRYEQYF. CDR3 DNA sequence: TGTGCCAGCAGCCCTACCGGGGGGCGCTACGAGCAGTACTTC.

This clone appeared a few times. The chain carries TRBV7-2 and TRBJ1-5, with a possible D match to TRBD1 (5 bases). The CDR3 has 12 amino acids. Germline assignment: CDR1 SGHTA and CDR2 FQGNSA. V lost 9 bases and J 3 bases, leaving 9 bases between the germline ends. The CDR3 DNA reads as TGTGCCAGTTCTGGGGCCAATCAGCCCCAGCATTTT. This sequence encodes CASSGANQPQHF.

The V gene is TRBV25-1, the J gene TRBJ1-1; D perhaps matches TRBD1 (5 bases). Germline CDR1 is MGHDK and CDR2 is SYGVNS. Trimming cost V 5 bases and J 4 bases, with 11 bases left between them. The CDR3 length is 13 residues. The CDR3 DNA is TGTGCCAGCAGTTTAAGGGGCAGCACTGAAGCTTTCTTT. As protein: CASSLRGSTEAFF.

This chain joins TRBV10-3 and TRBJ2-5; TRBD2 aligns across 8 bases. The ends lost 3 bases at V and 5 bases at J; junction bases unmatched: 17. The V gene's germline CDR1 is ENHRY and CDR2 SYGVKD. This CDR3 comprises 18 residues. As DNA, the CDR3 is TGTGCCATCAGTGATTTCCCCCCTGGGGCAGCGGGAGCTGAGACCCAGTACTTC. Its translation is CAISDFPPGAAGAETQYF.

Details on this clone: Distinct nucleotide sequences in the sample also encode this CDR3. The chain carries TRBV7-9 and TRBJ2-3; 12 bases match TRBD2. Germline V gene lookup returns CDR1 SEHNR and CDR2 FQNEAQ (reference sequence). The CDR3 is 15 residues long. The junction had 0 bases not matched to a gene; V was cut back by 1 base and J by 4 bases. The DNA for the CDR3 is TGTGCCAGCAGCTTAGGACTAGCGGGAGCAGATACGCAGTATTTT. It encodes CASSLGLAGADTQYF.

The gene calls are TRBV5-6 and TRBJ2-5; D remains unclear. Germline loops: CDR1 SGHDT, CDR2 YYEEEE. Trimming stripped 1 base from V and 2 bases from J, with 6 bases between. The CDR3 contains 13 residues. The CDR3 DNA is TGTGCCAGCAGCTTGTACGTGCAAGAGACCCAGTACTTC. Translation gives CASSLYVQETQYF.

DNA for the CDR3: TGTGCCAGCAGCCAAGTTTTAGCCGGTGGGTTTAATGAGCAGTTCTTC. Its translation: CASSQVLAGGFNEQFF. The chain combines TRBV14 with TRBJ2-1; D is unresolved. Germline CDR1 SGHDN, CDR2 FVKESK. Trimming shortened V by 1 base and J by 7 bases, and 17 bases separated the two germline ends. The CDR3 is 16 amino acids.

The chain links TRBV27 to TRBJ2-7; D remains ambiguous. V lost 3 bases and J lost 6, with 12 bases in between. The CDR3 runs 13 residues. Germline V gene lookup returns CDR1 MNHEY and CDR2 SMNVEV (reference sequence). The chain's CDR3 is CASSFALTSEQYF. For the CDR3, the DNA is TGTGCCAGCAGTTTCGCACTGACATCCGAGCAGTACTTC.

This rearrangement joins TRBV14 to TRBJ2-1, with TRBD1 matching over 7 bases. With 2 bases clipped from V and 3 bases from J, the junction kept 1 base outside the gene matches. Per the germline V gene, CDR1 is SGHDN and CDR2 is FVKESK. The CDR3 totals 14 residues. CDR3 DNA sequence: TGTGCCAGCAGCCAAAGGGACAGCTACAATGAGCAGTTCTTC. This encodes CASSQRDSYNEQFF.

The DNA of the CDR3 is TGTGCCAGCAGCTCTCGAGGGACGACTAGCGGGGGGTACAATGAGCAGTTCTTC. It codes for CASSSRGTTSGGYNEQFF. The V and J genes are TRBV4-2 and TRBJ2-1; 13 bases line up with TRBD2. The germline gives CDR1 LGHNA, CDR2 YNFKEQ. The CDR3 is made up of 18 amino acids. With 5 bases clipped from V and 4 bases from J, the junction kept 11 bases outside the gene matches.

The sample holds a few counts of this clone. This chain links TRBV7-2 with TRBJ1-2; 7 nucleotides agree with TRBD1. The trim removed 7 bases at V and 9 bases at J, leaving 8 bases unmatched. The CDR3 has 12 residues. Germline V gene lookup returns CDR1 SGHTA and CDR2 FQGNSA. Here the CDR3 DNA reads TGTGCCAGCACCGACAGGGATCAAAGCTACACCTTC. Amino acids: CASTDRDQSYTF.

The CDR3 region has the DNA TGTGCCAGCAGCTTTGGACAGGTCAATTCACCCCTCCACTTT. Encoded protein: CASSFGQVNSPLHF. The chain combines TRBV7-9 with TRBJ1-6; 7 nucleotides align to TRBD1. The CDR3 is 14 amino acids. CDR1 and CDR2 from the germline V gene are SEHNR and FQNEAQ (reference sequence). V dropped 3 bases and J dropped 7; count of bases not matched to a gene: 3.

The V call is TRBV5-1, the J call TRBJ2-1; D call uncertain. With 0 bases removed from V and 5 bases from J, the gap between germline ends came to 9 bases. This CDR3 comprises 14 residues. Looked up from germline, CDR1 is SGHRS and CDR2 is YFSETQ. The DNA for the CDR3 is TGCGCCAGCAGCTTGGCCGGGCCAAACAATGAGCAGTTCTTC. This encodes CASSLAGPNNEQFF.

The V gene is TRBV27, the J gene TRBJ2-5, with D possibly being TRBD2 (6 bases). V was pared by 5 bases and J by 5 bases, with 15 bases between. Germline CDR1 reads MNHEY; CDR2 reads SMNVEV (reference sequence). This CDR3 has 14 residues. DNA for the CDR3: TGTGCCAGCAGTACCCGTCGGGGGTCCGAGACCCAGTACTTC. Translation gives CASSTRRGSETQYF.

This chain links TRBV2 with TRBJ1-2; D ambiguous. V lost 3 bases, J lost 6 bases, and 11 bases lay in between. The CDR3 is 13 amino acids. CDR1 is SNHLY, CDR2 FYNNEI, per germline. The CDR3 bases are TGTGCCAGCAGTGAGGGTAGTTGGAATGGCTACACCTTC. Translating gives CASSEGSWNGYTF.

The CDR3 sequence: CASSPTERNEQYF. In DNA form, the CDR3 reads TGCGCCAGCAGCCCCACCGAAAGGAACGAGCAGTACTTC. V gene TRBV4-1 combines with J gene TRBJ2-5, with D unclear. Judging by the DNA end, TRBJ2-7 fits better; the J call may be wrong. Germline V gene sequence: CDR1 MGHRA, CDR2 YSYEKL. The CDR3 loop spans 13 amino acids.

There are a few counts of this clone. The CDR3 DNA sequence: TGCGCCAGCAGCCCGGGTAGGGCTAGCGGCTACAATGAGCAGTTCTTC. The encoded protein is CASSPGRASGYNEQFF. The chain combines TRBV5-1 with TRBJ2-1, with 7 bases lining up with TRBD2. The CDR3 loop spans 16 amino acids. J gave up 3 bases and V 4 bases, and 10 bases lay outside the gene matches. The germline V gene encodes CDR1 SGHRS and CDR2 YFSETQ.

The CDR3 bases are TGTGCCAGCGTCCCGGGGGTTTCAAGAGTAGAGACCCAGTACTTC. It encodes CASVPGVSRVETQYF. The chain combines TRBV11-2 with TRBJ2-5; a weak D match, TRBD2 (6 bases). This CDR3 is built from 15 residues. V lost 8 bases, J lost 4 bases, and 20 bases lay in between. CDR1 SGHAT and CDR2 FQNNGV come from the germline V gene.

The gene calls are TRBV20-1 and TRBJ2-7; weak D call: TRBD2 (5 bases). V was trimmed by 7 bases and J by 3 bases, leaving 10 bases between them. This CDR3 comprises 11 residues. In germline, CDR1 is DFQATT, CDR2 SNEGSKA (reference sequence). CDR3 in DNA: TGCAGTGTAGCTAGCCACTACGAGCAGTACTTC. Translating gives CSVASHYEQYF.

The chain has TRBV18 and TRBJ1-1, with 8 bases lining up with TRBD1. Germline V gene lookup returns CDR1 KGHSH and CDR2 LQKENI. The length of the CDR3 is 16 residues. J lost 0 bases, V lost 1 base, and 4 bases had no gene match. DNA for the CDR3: TGTGCCAGCTCACCACGCCCGGGACAGGTGAACACTGAAGCTTTCTTT. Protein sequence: CASSPRPGQVNTEAFF.

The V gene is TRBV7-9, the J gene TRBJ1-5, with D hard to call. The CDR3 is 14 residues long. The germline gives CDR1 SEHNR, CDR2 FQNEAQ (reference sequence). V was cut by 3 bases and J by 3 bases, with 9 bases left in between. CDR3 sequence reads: CASSFMGANQPQHF. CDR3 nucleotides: TGTGCCAGCAGCTTTATGGGTGCCAATCAGCCCCAGCATTTT.

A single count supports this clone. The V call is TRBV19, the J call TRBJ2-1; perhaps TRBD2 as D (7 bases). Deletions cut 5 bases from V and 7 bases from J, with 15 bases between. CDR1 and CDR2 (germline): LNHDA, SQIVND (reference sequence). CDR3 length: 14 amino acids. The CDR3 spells CASSPPGGRNEQFF. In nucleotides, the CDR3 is TGTGCCAGTAGTCCCCCCGGGGGGCGGAATGAGCAGTTCTTC.

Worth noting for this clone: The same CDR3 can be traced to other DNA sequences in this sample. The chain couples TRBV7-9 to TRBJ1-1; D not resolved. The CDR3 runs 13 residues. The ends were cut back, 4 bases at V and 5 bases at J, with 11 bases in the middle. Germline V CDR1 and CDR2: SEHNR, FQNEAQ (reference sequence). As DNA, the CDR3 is TGTGCCAGCAGCTCAGCGGGGTTTACTGAAGCTTTCTTT. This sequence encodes CASSSAGFTEAFF.